This record concerns one T cell receptor beta chain sequence. Its antigen remains unidentified. Amplification used 60 Vbeta primers and 13 Jbeta primers. Repertoires were generated with immunoSEQ multiplex PCR, while TCRdb's copy carries only in-frame clones and drops some. The table includes approximately 130,000 clones, around 77% detected once. This entry is derived from a study of cytomegalovirus exposure and HLA in healthy donors. Study background: A prior study identified approximately 120 million unique TCR beta sequences from about 200 million T cells. Early release data held about 92 million unique TCRs from HLA-typed donors.

This CDR3 region has 17 residues. With 1 base removed from V and 2 bases from J, the gap between germline ends came to 12 bases. Per the germline V gene, CDR1 is LNHDA and CDR2 is SQIVND (reference sequence). Study observations and caveats: Upon later analysis, TCR association rates were observed to vary by HLA locus, being highest for DRB1 and lowest for HLA-C. Later on, analysis showed that most CMV-associated TCR beta chains appeared to be HLA-restricted.

The sequencing input was PBMCs. V and J are TRBV19 and TRBJ2-6; perhaps TRBD2 as D (7 bases). This clonotype was sampled from a man aged 50 to 60 in good health and CMV-seronegative. CDR3 coding DNA: TGTGCCAGTAGTATAGGGCGGGGGCCAGCTGGGGCCAACGTCCTGACTTTC. Its protein product is CASSIGRGPAGANVLTF.